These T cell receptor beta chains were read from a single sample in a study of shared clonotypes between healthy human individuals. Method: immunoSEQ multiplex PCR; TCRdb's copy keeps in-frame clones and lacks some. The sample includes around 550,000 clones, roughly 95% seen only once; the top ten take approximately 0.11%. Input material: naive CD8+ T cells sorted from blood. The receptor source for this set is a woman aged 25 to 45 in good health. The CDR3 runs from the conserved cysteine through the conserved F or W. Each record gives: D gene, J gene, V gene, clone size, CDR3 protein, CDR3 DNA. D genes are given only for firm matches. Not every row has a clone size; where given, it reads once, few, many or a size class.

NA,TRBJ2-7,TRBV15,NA,CATRVEEGISYEQYF,TGTGCCACCCGAGTTGAGGAGGGGATCTCCTACGAGCAGTACTTC
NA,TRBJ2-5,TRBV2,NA,CASSEYRRAFQETQYF,TGTGCCAGCAGTGAATATCGGAGAGCCTTTCAAGAGACCCAGTACTTC
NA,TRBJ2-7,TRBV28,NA,CASAGGFYEQYF,TGTGCCAGCGCCGGGGGATTCTACGAGCAGTACTTC
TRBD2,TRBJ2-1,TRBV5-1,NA,CASTPRAGVYNEQFF,TGCGCCAGCACCCCCCGGGCGGGAGTCTACAATGAGCAGTTCTTC
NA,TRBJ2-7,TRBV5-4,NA,CASSFFTSSDEQYF,TGTGCCAGCAGCTTTTTCACTTCGTCGGACGAGCAGTACTTC
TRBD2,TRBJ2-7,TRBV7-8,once,CASGGRTSISHEQYF,TGTGCCAGCGGCGGCAGGACTAGTATTTCCCACGAGCAGTACTTC
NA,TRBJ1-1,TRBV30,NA,CAGKSTGVKNTEAFF,TGTGCCGGGAAATCGACAGGCGTCAAGAACACTGAAGCTTTCTTT
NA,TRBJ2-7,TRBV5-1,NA,CASSIYNGGYEQYF,TGCGCCAGCAGCATTTACAACGGGGGCTACGAGCAGTACTTC
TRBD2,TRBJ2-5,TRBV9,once,CASSPRAGLAGETQYF,TGTGCCAGCAGCCCCCGTGCGGGACTAGCGGGAGAGACCCAGTACTTC
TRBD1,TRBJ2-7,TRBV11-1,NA,CASSFRQGQFYEQYF,TGTGCCAGCAGCTTTAGACAGGGGCAATTCTACGAGCAGTACTTC
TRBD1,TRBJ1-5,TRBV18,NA,CASSDDRVSFQPQHF,TGTGCCAGCTCCGACGACAGGGTGTCCTTTCAGCCCCAGCATTTT
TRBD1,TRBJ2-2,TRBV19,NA,CASSMTGLPGELFF,TGTGCCAGTAGTATGACAGGGTTGCCCGGGGAGCTGTTTTTT
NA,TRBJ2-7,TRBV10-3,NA,CAHGTTSYEQYF,TGCGCCCACGGGACAACGTCCTACGAGCAGTACTTC
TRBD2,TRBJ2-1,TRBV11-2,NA,CASSLGLAPAEQFF,TGTGCCAGCAGCTTAGGACTAGCGCCAGCAGAGCAGTTCTTC
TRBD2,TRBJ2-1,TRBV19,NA,CASKGQGSTPGLVSGQFF,TGTGCCAGTAAGGGTCAGGGGTCTACGCCGGGACTAGTTTCGGGGCAGTTCTTC
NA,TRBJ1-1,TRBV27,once,CASKPDGGQMNTEAFF,TGTGCCAGCAAACCGGACGGGGGGCAGATGAACACTGAAGCTTTCTTT
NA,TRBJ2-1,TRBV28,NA,CASSFGGDNEQFF,TGTGCCAGCAGTTTCGGAGGCGACAATGAGCAGTTCTTC
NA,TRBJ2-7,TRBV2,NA,CASSVTVSYEQYF,TGTGCCAGCAGTGTCACGGTCTCCTACGAGCAGTACTTC
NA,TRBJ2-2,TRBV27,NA,CASSLIPGENPGELFF,TGTGCCAGCAGTTTAATTCCGGGAGAGAATCCCGGGGAGCTGTTTTTT
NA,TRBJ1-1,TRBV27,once,CASSPAGPLNTEAFF,TGTGCCAGCAGCCCCGCGGGGCCCTTGAACACTGAAGCTTTCTTT
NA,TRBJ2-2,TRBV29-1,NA,CSVKVWRGDNTGELFF,TGCAGCGTTAAAGTTTGGAGAGGGGATAACACCGGGGAGCTGTTTTTT
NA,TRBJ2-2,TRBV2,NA,CASSDFSGGAGELFF,TGTGCCAGCAGTGATTTTAGCGGAGGGGCCGGGGAGCTGTTTTTT
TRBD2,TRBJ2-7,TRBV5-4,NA,CASSLRLAGGPSSEQYF,TGTGCCAGCAGCTTGCGACTAGCGGGAGGGCCGAGCAGCGAGCAGTACTTC
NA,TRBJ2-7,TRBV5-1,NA,CASSLSPGTGSYEQYF,TGCGCCAGCAGCTTGAGTCCCGGGACTGGCTCCTACGAGCAGTACTTC
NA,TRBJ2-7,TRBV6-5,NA,CASSYPGRCYEQYF,TGTGCCAGCAGTTACCCCGGACGGTGTTACGAGCAGTACTTC
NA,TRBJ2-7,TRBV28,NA,CASSADWGHEQYF,TGTGCCAGCAGTGCGGACTGGGGCCACGAGCAGTACTTC
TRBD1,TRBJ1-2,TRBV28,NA,CASSRDRAFGYTF,TGTGCCAGCAGTCGAGACAGGGCCTTTGGCTACACCTTC
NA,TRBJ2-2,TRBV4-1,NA,CASSRTGTGELFF,TGCGCCAGCAGCCGGACGGGGACCGGGGAGCTGTTTTTT
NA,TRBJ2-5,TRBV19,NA,CASSIDLEETQYF,TGTGCCAGTAGTATAGACCTAGAAGAGACCCAGTACTTC
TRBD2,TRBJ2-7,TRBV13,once,CASSLEGSGMGSYEQYF,TGTGCCAGCAGCTTAGAAGGTAGCGGGATGGGCTCCTACGAGCAGTACTTC
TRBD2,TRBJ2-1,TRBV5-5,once,CASSFSGDYNEQFF,TGTGCCAGCAGCTTTAGCGGGGACTACAATGAGCAGTTCTTC
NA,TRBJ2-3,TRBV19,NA,CASSILGLTTDTQYF,TGTGCCAGTAGTATACTAGGCCTCACCACAGATACGCAGTATTTT
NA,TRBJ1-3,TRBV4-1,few,CASSQAKDSGNTIYF,TGCGCCAGCAGCCAAGCTAAGGACAGTGGAAACACCATATATTTT
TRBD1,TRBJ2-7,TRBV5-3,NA,CASSSWTGLSYEQYF,TGTGCCAGCAGCTCCTGGACAGGGTTATCCTACGAGCAGTACTTC
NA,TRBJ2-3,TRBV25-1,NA,CASSDLRTGSGDTQYF,TGTGCCAGCAGTGACCTAAGGACTGGTTCGGGAGATACGCAGTATTTT
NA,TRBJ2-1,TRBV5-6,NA,CASSLGTTGGQFF,TGTGCCAGCAGCTTGGGGACTACGGGTGGGCAGTTCTTC
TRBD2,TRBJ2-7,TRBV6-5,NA,CASSRGLAGASEQYF,TGTGCCAGCAGCCGCGGACTAGCGGGAGCGAGTGAGCAGTACTTC
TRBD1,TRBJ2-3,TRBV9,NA,CASSVGLGRGLDTQYF,TGTGCCAGCAGCGTAGGATTGGGCAGGGGGCTCGATACGCAGTATTTT
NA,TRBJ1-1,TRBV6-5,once,CASRSQENTEAFF,TGTGCCAGCAGAAGTCAGGAGAACACTGAAGCTTTCTTT
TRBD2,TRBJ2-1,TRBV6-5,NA,CASSYSRTSVYNEQFF,TGTGCCAGCAGTTACTCTAGGACTAGCGTTTACAATGAGCAGTTCTTC
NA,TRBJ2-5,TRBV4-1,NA,CASSQDVAGQETQYF,TGCGCCAGCAGCCAAGATGTGGCAGGCCAAGAGACCCAGTACTTC
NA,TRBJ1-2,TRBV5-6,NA,CASSLEETVYGYTF,TGTGCCAGCAGCTTGGAGGAGACAGTCTATGGCTACACCTTC
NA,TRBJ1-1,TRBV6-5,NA,CASSYSRGGTEAFF,TGTGCCAGCAGTTACTCGAGAGGGGGCACTGAAGCTTTCTTT
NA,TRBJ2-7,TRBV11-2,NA,CASSPSYEQYF,TGTGCCAGCAGCCCCAGCTACGAGCAGTACTTC
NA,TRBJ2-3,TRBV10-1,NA,CASSESRARSYADTQYF,TGCGCCAGCAGTGAGTCTCGGGCCCGATCTTACGCAGATACGCAGTATTTT
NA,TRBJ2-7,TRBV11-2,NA,CASSLDEISDRLRSYEQYF,TGTGCCAGCAGCTTAGACGAGATCTCCGACAGACTGAGAAGTTACGAGCAGTACTTC
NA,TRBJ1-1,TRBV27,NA,CASSLYFGHLNTEAFF,TGTGCCAGCAGTTTATATTTTGGACACCTGAACACTGAAGCTTTCTTT
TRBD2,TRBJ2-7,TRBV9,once,CASSVSPITTSGRYEQYF,TGTGCCAGCAGCGTATCACCCATTACGACTAGCGGGAGATACGAGCAGTACTTC
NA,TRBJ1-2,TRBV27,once,CASSLQGPKGGYTF,TGTGCCAGCAGTTTACAAGGGCCCAAGGGTGGCTACACCTTC
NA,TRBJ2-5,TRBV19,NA,CASSMGGGTETQYF,TGTGCCAGTAGTATGGGCGGAGGCACGGAGACCCAGTACTTC
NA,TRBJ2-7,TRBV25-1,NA,CASSEFGGPYEQYF,TGTGCCAGCAGTGAATTTGGGGGCCCCTACGAGCAGTACTTC
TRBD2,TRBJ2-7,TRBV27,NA,CASSLSSGTYEQYF,TGTGCCAGCAGTTTGAGTAGCGGGACTTACGAGCAGTACTTC
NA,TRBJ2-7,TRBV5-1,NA,CASSWSETSSYEQYF,TGCGCCAGCAGCTGGTCGGAGACTAGCTCCTACGAGCAGTACTTC
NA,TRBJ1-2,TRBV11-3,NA,CASSLDQGRCGYTF,TGTGCCAGCAGCTTAGATCAGGGCCGGTGTGGCTACACCTTC
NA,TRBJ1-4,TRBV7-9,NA,CASSPPDGSPANEKLFF,TGTGCCAGCAGCCCCCCCGACGGAAGCCCTGCAAATGAAAAACTGTTTTTT
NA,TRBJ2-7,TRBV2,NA,CASSPGPGISYEQYF,TGTGCCAGCAGTCCCGGGCCGGGGATTTCCTACGAGCAGTACTTC
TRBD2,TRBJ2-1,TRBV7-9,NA,CASSSFSGGYNEQFF,TGTGCCAGCAGCTCTTTCAGCGGGGGCTACAATGAGCAGTTCTTC
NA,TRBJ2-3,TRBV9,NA,CASSASETGVYDTQYF,TGTGCCAGCAGCGCCTCGGAGACGGGAGTGTACGATACGCAGTATTTT